This TCR beta chain is from a study of T-cell reconstitution after alpha-beta-depleted transplantation in children. This clonotype was picked up many times. As yet, its antigen is unknown. Findings and limits, study-wide: Two months or so post-transplant, alpha-beta T cells reportedly derived from several hundred expanded graft clones. Where some patients showed high TCRbeta diversity at day 60, it came from recipient T cells and thymic progenitors that had survived. The authors attributed T-cell counts and diversity one year after transplant mostly to newly produced T cells.

Preparation of the TCRbeta library was carried out with unique molecular identifiers. TCRdb independently ran MiXCR on the PCR reads; one entry per CDR3 protein. Of about 3,800 distinct CDR3 sequences in the sample, about 8.2% were seen once. The CDR3 loop spans 17 amino acids. Germline V gives CDR1 LNHNV, CDR2 YYDKDF (reference sequence). The germline V and J ends were trimmed by 0 bases and 1 base, with 13 bases remaining between them. This chain links TRBV15 with TRBJ1-5; D ambiguous. The sequenced sample was PBMCs, mostly from graft donor cells, obtained 180 days after TCRalphabeta/CD19-depleted stem cell transplant. The sequence was collected from a male patient aged 2 to 9 who had a stem cell transplant for acute lymphoblastic leukemia, so the T cells may come from the graft donor. The DNA for the CDR3 is TGTGCCACCAGCAGAGATCTAGCCTCGGCGAGCAATCAGCCCCAGCATTTT. Translation: CATSRDLASASNQPQHF.